This TCR beta chain was identified during a study of cytotoxic CD8 clonotypes in ibrutinib-treated CLL. As for the study in general: Responses: 24 partial, 2 complete; after median approximately six years, around 15 stayed remitted, roughly 12 progressed. Study results and limitations: At baseline, clonality was higher than in age-matched healthy donors and correlated with CD8+ counts. An increase in clonality occurred at ibrutinib response, followed by a return toward baseline at progression.

Data came from immunoSEQ multiplex PCR; TCRdb stores just in-frame clones and leaves some out. The repertoire includes some 150,000 clones, approximately 81% of them detected once, and roughly 12% sits in the top ten. As to this clone: Its antigen is as yet unknown.

CDR1 is KGHSH, CDR2 LQKENI, per germline. This CDR3 has 14 residues. V trimming: 3 bases; J trimming: 8 bases; junction bases outside the gene matches: 9. This receptor was identified in a human donor with chronic lymphocytic leukemia. The V call is TRBV18, the J call TRBJ1-1, with 7 nucleotides matching TRBD1. This specimen consisted of PBMCs, obtained after 12 months of ibrutinib treatment. The CDR3 DNA follows: TGTGCCAGCTCACCGACGACAGGGAGGTTCGAAGCTTTCTTT. Its protein is CASSPTTGRFEAFF.